This T cell receptor (beta chain) stems from a study of control samples from healthy donors and cancer patients. TCRdb's copy holds only in-frame clones and misses some; the assay was immunoSEQ multiplex PCR. The table records about 130,000 clones, about 93% of them present only once. The V end was cut by 5 bases, the J end by 0 bases, with 11 bases between. The CDR3 covers 15 residues. CDR1 and CDR2 from the germline V gene are SGHTA and FQGNSA. The sequenced sample was PBMCs. This chain connects TRBV7-2 to TRBJ1-5; D not resolved. This TCR derives from a man aged 45-65 years with head and neck cancer. The CDR3 region has the DNA TGTGCCAGCAGCCTTGTGGGTTATAGCAATCAGCCCCAGCATTTT. Translation gives CASSLVGYSNQPQHF.